The 12 T cell receptor beta chains below come from one sample, sequenced in a study of control samples from healthy donors and cancer patients. The repertoire was sequenced with immunoSEQ multiplex PCR; TCRdb's copy has only in-frame clones and lacks some. The top ten clones hold 3% to 4% of a sample with 45,000 to 60,000 clones, 94% of them seen once. The sample comprised blood. The receptor source for this set is a man aged 25 to 40 in good health.

The rearrangement joins TRBV28 to TRBJ1-3; D not resolved. Deletions cut 6 bases from V and 3 bases from J, with 21 bases between. CDR3 size: 17 residues. Germline CDR1 is MDHEN and CDR2 is SYDVKM. In DNA, the CDR3 is TGTGCCAGCAGGGATGAGGGAAGTGAGGGCATTGGAAACACCATATATTTT. It translates to CASRDEGSEGIGNTIYF.

This rearrangement joins TRBV7-9 to TRBJ2-1; TRBD2 aligns across 9 bases. CDR3 length: 19 amino acids. Looked up from germline, CDR1 is SEHNR and CDR2 is FQNEAQ (reference sequence). V was pared by 6 bases and J by 7 bases, with 22 bases of the junction left unmatched. CDR3 DNA sequence: TGTGCCAGCAGTCCTTACACGTTCGCGGGGGGGCCCGGGGTGAATGAGCAGTTCTTC. Encoded protein: CASSPYTFAGGPGVNEQFF.

The rearrangement uses TRBV10-3 and TRBJ1-4; 7 positions match TRBD1. The CDR3 contains 18 residues. Germline V gives CDR1 ENHRY, CDR2 SYGVKD. Unmatched junction bases numbered 17, after V lost 10 bases and J lost 0 bases. CDR3 loop: CATSGTDYLYATNEKLFF. The CDR3 DNA reads TGTGCCACCTCCGGGACAGATTATTTATACGCAACTAATGAAAAACTGTTTTTT.

The V gene is TRBV2, the J gene TRBJ2-7; TRBD2 agrees at 7 bases. The germline CDR1 and CDR2 sequences are SNHLY and FYNNEI. The CDR3 spans 16 residues. Trimming at V came to 0 bases and at J to 2 bases, leaving 7 bases not matched to a gene. The CDR3 loop reads CASSEARAGPPYEQYF. CDR3 DNA sequence: TGTGCCAGCAGTGAAGCGCGAGCGGGGCCCCCCTACGAGCAGTACTTC.

J is TRBJ2-1 and V is TRBV30; 10 bases are shared with TRBD2. V lost 6 bases and J lost 8; bases outside the gene matches: 7. The germline V gene encodes CDR1 GTSNPN and CDR2 SVGIG (reference sequence). The CDR3 contains 13 residues. CDR3 protein: CACRDSGGYEQFF. The CDR3 DNA sequence: TGTGCCTGCCGAGATAGCGGGGGGTATGAGCAGTTCTTC. Full variable domain (missing parts from reference TRBV30 and TRBJ2-1): SQTIHQWPATLVQPVGSPLSLECTVEGTSNPNLYWYRQAAGRGLQLLFYSVGIGQISSEVPQNLSASRPQDRQFILSSKKLLLSDSGFYLCACRDSGGYEQFFGPGTRLTVL.

J is TRBJ1-1 and V is TRBV5-1; no clear D. Trimming removed 4 bases from V and 7 bases from J, with 17 bases in between. Germline V gene sequence: CDR1 SGHRS, CDR2 YFSETQ. The CDR3 loop spans 14 amino acids. CDR3 protein: CASSPGGERNEAFF. CDR3 in DNA: TGCGCCAGCAGCCCCGGCGGGGAGAGGAATGAAGCTTTCTTT. Full variable domain (rest looked up from reference TRBV5-1 and TRBJ1-1): KAGVTQTPRYLIKTRGQQVTLSCSPISGHRSVSWYQQTPGQGLQFLFEYFSETQRNKGNFPGRFSGRQFSNSRSEMNVSTLELGDSALYLCASSPGGERNEAFFGQGTRLTVV.

V usage is TRBV3-1 (or the pseudogene TRBV3-2) and J usage is TRBJ1-1; D is perhaps TRBD1 (5 bases). Germline assignment: CDR1 LGHDT and CDR2 YNNKEL (reference sequence). This CDR3 has 15 residues. With 3 bases removed from V and 0 bases from J, the gap between germline ends came to 11 bases. The CDR3 loop is CASSHTGTVNTEAFF. The CDR3 DNA sequence: TGTGCCAGCAGCCATACCGGGACGGTGAACACTGAAGCTTTCTTT.

The V gene is TRBV2, the J gene TRBJ1-5; D gene uncertain. Germline loops: CDR1 SNHLY, CDR2 FYNNEI. There are 16 residues in the CDR3. V was shortened by 6 bases and J by 2 bases, with 17 bases between the two germline ends. This chain's CDR3 is CASSDKGRGGNQPQHF. The CDR3 DNA is TGTGCCAGCAGCGACAAGGGTCGGGGAGGCAATCAGCCCCAGCATTTT.

Comment on this clone: The sample holds other DNA sequences that translate to the same CDR3. The V call is TRBV20-1, the J call TRBJ2-1; D unresolved. The CDR3 has 11 amino acids. CDR1 DFQATT and CDR2 SNEGSKA come from the germline V gene (reference sequence). The V end was cut by 0 bases, the J end by 8 bases, with 5 bases between. The CDR3: CSARDVDEQFF. For the CDR3, the DNA is TGCAGTGCTAGAGACGTAGATGAGCAGTTCTTC.

The J gene is TRBJ1-5, the V gene TRBV27; D might be TRBD1 (5 bases). Trimming shortened V by 6 bases and J by 7 bases, and 19 bases separated the two germline ends. CDR1 is MNHEY and CDR2 is SMNVEV in the germline V gene (reference sequence). CDR3 length: 15 residues. The CDR3 sequence: CASSPGGTGGQPQHF. CDR3 bases: TGTGCCAGCAGCCCCGGCGGAACAGGAGGGCAGCCCCAGCATTTT.

This clone was seen a single time. The chain links TRBV28 to TRBJ2-3; 9 nucleotides agree with TRBD2. Germline values: CDR1 MDHEN, CDR2 SYDVKM. This CDR3 comprises 14 residues. V was pared by 6 bases and J by 6 bases, with 7 bases of the junction left unmatched. CDR3 loop: CASRRGGASDTQYF. The CDR3 region has the DNA TGTGCCAGCAGGCGCGGGGGGGCATCCGATACGCAGTATTTT.

The J gene is TRBJ2-7, the V gene TRBV18; 7 nucleotides align to TRBD1. The germline V gene has CDR1 KGHSH and CDR2 LQKENI. Losses at the gene ends were 2 bases for V and 6 bases for J; bases not matched to a gene: 7. The CDR3 extends over 14 amino acids. This CDR3 reads CASSPSGSGGEQYF. In DNA form, the CDR3 reads TGTGCCAGCTCACCATCTGGGTCAGGGGGCGAGCAGTACTTC.